This record concerns one TCR beta chain sequence. The data were taken from a study of T cell responses to AZD1222 COVID-19 vaccine. TCRdb keeps only in-frame clones here, not all; method: immunoSEQ multiplex PCR. The repertoire holds about 85,000 clones, with 65% to 90% as singletons. Specimen: peripheral blood, collected on day 0 of AZD1222 vaccination. This clonotype was obtained from an adult in good health.

The CDR3 region has the DNA TGTGCCAGCAGACAACAGGGCGAGGGCTACGAGCAGTACTTC. Translated: CASRQQGEGYEQYF. J is TRBJ2-7 and V is TRBV11-2; maybe TRBD1 (6 bases). Deletions cut 6 bases from V and 3 bases from J, with 15 bases between. Germline values: CDR1 SGHAT, CDR2 FQNNGV. The CDR3 runs to 14 residues. Complete variable domain (other parts from reference TRBV11-2 and TRBJ2-7): EAGVAQSPRYKIIEKRQSVAFWCNPISGHATLYWYQQILGQGPKLLIQFQNNGVVDDSQLPKDRFSAERLKGVDSTLKIQPAKLEDSAVYLCASRQQGEGYEQYFGPGTRLTVT.